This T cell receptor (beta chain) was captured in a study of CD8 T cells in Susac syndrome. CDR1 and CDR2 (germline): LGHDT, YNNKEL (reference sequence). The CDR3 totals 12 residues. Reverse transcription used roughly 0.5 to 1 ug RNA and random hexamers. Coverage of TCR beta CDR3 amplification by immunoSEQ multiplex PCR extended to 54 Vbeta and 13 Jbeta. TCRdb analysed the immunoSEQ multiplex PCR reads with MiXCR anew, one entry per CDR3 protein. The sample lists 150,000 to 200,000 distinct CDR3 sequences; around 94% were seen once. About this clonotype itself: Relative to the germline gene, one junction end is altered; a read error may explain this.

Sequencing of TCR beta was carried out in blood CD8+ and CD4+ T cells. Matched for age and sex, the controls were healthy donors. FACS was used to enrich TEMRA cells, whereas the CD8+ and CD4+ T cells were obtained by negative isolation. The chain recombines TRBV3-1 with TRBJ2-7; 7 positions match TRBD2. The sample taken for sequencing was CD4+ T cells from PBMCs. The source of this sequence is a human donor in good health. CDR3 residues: CASSPAGLEIHF. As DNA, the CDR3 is TGTGCCAGCAGCCCAGCCGGACTAGAAATCCACTTC.